This T cell receptor beta chain was documented in a study of blood T cell repertoires in COVID-19. Across the whole study: Material from acute and convalescent COVID-19 was sourced from the United States, Italy and Spain.

From germline, CDR1 is SGHAT and CDR2 FQNNGV. Trimming cost V 0 bases and J 6 bases, with 3 bases left between them. This CDR3 comprises 11 residues. Authors' analysis steps: Nucleated cell number was recorded as an estimate derived from reference gene primer amplification. TCRdb's table, derived via immunoSEQ multiplex PCR, lists solely in-frame clones and lacks some. V and J calls and clone size are copied from that table; D and trimming were computed from the DNA. This sample has more than 95,000 clones, with roughly nine tenths found just once. This clone has only a few counts. The V gene is TRBV11-2, the J gene TRBJ2-7; D is undetermined. The sequence came from a man between 65 and 79 years old who had recovered from COVID-19. Sequenced sample: peripheral blood. CDR3 loop: CASSLEAEQYF. The DNA for the CDR3 is TGTGCCAGCAGCTTAGAAGCCGAGCAGTACTTC.